This T cell receptor beta chain derives from a study of monozygotic twins with inflammatory bowel disease. Template switching appended UMIs that held a 6-nucleotide sample barcode. One entry per CDR3 protein, without DNA, is what TCRdb gives after re-calling the 5' RACE reads. The sample totals 330,000 or so distinct CDR3 sequences; its top ten clones hold roughly 2%. CDR3 length: 12 residues. Germline CDR1 is MDHEN and CDR2 is SYDVKM. Points on this clonotype: Its specificity is not known.

Study-level results: Using the inverse Simpson index, IBD patients had lower TCRbeta diversity than healthy co-twins.

This sequence joins TRBV28 and TRBJ2-1. The specimen was blood. The TCR was taken from a human donor with ulcerative colitis or Crohn's disease, or a healthy co-twin of an affected twin (not recorded which). The CDR3 sequence is CASSFLYNEQFF.